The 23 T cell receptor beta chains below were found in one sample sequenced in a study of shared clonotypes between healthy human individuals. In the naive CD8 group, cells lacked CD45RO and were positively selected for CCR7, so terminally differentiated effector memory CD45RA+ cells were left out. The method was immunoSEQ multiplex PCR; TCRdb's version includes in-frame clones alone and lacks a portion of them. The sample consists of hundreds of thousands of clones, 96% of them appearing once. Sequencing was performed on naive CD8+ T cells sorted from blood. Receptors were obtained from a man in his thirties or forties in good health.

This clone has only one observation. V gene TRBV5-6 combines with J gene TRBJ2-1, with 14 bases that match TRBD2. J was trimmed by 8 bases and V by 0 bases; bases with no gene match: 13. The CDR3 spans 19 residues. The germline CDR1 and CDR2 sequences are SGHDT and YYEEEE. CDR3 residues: CASSLGGLAGGAGPDEQFF. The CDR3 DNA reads TGTGCCAGCAGCTTGGGAGGACTAGCGGGAGGTGCAGGCCCGGATGAGCAGTTCTTC.

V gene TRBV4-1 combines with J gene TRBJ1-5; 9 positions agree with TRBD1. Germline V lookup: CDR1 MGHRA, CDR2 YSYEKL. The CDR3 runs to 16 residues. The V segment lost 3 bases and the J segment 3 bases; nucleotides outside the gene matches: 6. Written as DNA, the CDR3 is TGCGCCAGCAGCCAGGGACAGGGTTCATTCAATCAGCCCCAGCATTTT. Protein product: CASSQGQGSFNQPQHF.

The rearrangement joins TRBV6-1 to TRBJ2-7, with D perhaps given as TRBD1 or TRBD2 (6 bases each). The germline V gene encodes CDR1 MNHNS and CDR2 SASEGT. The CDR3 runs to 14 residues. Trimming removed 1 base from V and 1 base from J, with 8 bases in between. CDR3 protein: CASSEEGGSYEQYF. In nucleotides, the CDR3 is TGTGCCAGCAGTGAAGAGGGGGGTTCCTACGAGCAGTACTTC.

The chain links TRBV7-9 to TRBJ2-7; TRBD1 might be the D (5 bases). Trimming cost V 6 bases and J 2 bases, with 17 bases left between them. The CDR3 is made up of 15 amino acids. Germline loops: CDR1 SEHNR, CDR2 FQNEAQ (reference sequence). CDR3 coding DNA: TGTGCCAGCAGATCCACGACAGATCCCACCTACGAGCAGTACTTC. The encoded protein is CASRSTTDPTYEQYF.

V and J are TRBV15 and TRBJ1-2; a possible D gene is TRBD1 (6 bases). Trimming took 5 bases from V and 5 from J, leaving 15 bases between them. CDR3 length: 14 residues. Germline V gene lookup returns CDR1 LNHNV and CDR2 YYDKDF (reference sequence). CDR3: CATSPVQGNYGYTF. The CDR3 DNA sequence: TGTGCCACCAGCCCGGTTCAGGGGAATTATGGCTACACCTTC.

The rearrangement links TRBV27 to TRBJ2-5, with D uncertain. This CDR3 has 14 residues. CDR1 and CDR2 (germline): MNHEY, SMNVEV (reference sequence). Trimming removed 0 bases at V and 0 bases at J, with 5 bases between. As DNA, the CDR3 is TGTGCCAGCAGTTTATCAGGGTACCAAGAGACCCAGTACTTC. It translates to CASSLSGYQETQYF.

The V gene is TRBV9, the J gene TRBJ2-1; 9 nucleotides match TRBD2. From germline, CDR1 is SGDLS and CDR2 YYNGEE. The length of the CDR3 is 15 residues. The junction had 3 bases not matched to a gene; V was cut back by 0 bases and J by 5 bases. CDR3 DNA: TGTGCCAGCAGCGTAGGCGGGAGGGCCAACAATGAGCAGTTCTTC. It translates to CASSVGGRANNEQFF.

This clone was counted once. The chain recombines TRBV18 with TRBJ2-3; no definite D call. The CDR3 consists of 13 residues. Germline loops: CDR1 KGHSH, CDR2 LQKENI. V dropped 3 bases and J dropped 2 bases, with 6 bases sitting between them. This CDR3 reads CASSPKFTDTQYF. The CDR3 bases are TGTGCCAGCTCACCCAAATTCACAGATACGCAGTATTTT.

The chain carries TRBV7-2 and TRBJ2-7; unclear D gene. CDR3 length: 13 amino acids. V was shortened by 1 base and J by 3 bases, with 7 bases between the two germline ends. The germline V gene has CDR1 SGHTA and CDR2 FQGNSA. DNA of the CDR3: TGTGCCAGCAGCTTAGACGCCTACTACGAGCAGTACTTC. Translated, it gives CASSLDAYYEQYF.

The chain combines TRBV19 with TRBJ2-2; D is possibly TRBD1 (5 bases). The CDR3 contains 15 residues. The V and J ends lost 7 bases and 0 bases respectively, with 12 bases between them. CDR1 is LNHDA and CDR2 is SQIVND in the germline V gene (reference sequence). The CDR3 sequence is CASKSRATNTGELFF. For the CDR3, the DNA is TGTGCCAGTAAGTCCAGGGCTACGAACACCGGGGAGCTGTTTTTT. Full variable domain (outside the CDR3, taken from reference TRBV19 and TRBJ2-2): DGGITQSPKYLFRKEGQNVTLSCEQNLNHDAMYWYRQDPGQGLRLIYYSQIVNDFQKGDIAEGYSVSREKKESFPLTVTSAQKNPTAFYLCASKSRATNTGELFFGEGSRLTVL.

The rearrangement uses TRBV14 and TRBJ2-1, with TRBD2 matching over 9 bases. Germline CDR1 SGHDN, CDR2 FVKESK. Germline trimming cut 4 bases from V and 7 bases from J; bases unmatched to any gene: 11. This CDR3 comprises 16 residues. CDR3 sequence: CASSLYLGLAVNEQFF. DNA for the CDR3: TGTGCCAGCAGCCTTTACCTGGGACTAGCTGTGAATGAGCAGTTCTTC. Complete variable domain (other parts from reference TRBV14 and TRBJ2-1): EAGVTQFPSHSVIEKGQTVTLRCDPISGHDNLYWYRRVMGKEIKFLLHFVKESKQDESGMPNNRFLAERTGGTYSTLKVQPAELEDSGVYFCASSLYLGLAVNEQFFGPGTRLTVL.

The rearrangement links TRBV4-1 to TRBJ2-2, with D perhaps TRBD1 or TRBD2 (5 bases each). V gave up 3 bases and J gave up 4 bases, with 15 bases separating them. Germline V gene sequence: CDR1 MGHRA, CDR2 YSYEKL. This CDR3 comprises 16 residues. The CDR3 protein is CASSHDWGRGTGELFF. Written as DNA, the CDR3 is TGCGCCAGCAGCCATGACTGGGGCCGGGGCACCGGGGAGCTGTTTTTT.

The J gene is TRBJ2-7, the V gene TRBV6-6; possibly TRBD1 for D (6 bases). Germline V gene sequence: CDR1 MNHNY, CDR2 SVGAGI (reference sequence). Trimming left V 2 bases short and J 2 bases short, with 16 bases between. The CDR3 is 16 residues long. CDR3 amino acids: CASSYKAGTPTYEQYF. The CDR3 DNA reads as TGTGCCAGCAGTTACAAAGCCGGGACACCCACCTACGAGCAGTACTTC.

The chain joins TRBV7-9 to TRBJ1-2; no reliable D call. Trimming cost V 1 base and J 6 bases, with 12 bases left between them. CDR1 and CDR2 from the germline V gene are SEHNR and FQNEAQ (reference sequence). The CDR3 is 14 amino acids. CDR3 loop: CASSLVGVADGYTF. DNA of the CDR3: TGTGCCAGCAGCTTAGTAGGTGTGGCGGATGGCTACACCTTC.

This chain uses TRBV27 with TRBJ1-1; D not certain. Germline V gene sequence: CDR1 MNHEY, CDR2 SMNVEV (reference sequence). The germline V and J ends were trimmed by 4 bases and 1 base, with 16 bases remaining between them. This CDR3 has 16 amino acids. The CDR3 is CASSYNSHGGNTEAFF. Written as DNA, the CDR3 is TGTGCCAGCAGTTACAATTCCCACGGCGGGAACACTGAAGCTTTCTTT.

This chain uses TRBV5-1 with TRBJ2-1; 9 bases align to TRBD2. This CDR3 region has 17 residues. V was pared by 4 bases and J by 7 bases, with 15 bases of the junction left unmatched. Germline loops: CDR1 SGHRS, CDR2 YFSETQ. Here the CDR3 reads CASSLYIAGDVRNEQFF. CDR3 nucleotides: TGCGCCAGCAGCCTATACATAGCGGGAGACGTAAGGAATGAGCAGTTCTTC.

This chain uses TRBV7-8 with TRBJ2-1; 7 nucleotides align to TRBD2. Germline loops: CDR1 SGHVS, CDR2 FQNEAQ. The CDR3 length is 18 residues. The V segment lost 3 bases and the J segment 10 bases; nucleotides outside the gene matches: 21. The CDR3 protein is CASSFDSERGSLPLEQFF. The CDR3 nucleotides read TGTGCCAGCAGCTTTGATAGTGAGCGGGGCTCACTCCCGTTGGAGCAGTTCTTC. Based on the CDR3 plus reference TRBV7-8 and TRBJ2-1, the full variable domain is GAGVSQSPRYKVAKRGQDVALRCDPISGHVSLFWYQQALGQGPEFLTYFQNEAQLDKSGLPSDRFFAERPEGSVSTLKIQRTQQEDSAVYLCASSFDSERGSLPLEQFFGPGTRLTVL.

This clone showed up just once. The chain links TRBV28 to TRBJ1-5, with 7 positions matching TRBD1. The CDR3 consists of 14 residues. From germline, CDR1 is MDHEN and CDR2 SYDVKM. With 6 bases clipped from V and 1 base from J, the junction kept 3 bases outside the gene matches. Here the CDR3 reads CASRPQGSNQPQHF. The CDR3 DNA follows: TGTGCCAGCAGGCCACAGGGGAGCAATCAGCCCCAGCATTTT.

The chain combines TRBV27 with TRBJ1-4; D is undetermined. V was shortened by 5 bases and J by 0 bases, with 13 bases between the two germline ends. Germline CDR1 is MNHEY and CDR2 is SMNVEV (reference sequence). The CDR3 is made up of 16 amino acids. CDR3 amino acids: CASSKVSAATNEKLFF. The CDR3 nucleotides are TGTGCCAGCAGTAAGGTCTCGGCCGCAACTAATGAAAAACTGTTTTTT.

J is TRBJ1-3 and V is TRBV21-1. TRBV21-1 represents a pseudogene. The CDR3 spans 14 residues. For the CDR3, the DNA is TGTGCCAGCTCCCTTGAGGAACTGGGAAACACCATATATTTT. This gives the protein CASSLEELGNTIYF.

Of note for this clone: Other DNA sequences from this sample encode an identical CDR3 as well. CDR3 in amino acids: CASSYGTSGTYEQYF. CDR3 nucleotides: TGTGCCAGCAGTTACGGGACTAGCGGAACCTACGAGCAGTACTTC. The chain couples TRBV6-5 to TRBJ2-7; TRBD2 agrees at 11 bases. Germline trimming cut 2 bases from V and 2 bases from J; bases unmatched to any gene: 2. The CDR3 runs to 15 residues. Per the germline V gene, CDR1 is MNHEY and CDR2 is SVGAGI.

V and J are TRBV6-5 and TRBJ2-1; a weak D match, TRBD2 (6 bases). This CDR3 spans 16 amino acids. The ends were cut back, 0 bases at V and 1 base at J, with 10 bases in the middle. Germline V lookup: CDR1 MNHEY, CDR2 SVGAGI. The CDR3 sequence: CASSYSGDSSYNEQFF. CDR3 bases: TGTGCCAGCAGTTACTCGGGGGACTCGTCCTACAATGAGCAGTTCTTC.

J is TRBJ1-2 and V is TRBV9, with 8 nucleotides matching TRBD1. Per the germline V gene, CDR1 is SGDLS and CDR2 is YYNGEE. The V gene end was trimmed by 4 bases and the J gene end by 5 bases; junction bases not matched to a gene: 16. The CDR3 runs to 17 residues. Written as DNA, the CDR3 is TGTGCCAGCAGCCCTGGTGGACAGGGAGGAACTTGGTATGGCTACACCTTC. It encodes CASSPGGQGGTWYGYTF.